This entry lists 28 T cell receptor beta chains sequenced from one sample in a study of blood T cell repertoires in COVID-19. TCRdb's table, derived via immunoSEQ multiplex PCR, lists solely in-frame clones and lacks some. The sample records approximately 280,000 clones, approximately 85% being singletons. Sequenced sample: peripheral blood. The receptors stem from a man aged 50-60 years with active or convalescent COVID-19.

V and J are TRBV6-5 and TRBJ2-7; D might be TRBD1 (5 bases). V was cut by 3 bases and J by 3 bases, with 12 bases left in between. Germline V gene sequence: CDR1 MNHEY, CDR2 SVGAGI. The CDR3 totals 14 residues. The CDR3 nucleotides are TGTGCCAGCAGTTATTCGCAGGGTGGCTACGAGCAGTACTTC. Translated: CASSYSQGGYEQYF.

V is TRBV7-2 and J is TRBJ2-1; TRBD1 aligns across 7 bases. The CDR3 extends over 14 amino acids. V gave up 3 bases and J gave up 8 bases; unmatched junction bases: 7. CDR1 SGHTA and CDR2 FQGNSA come from the germline V gene. CDR3 residues: CASSFDRVLHEQFF. The CDR3 DNA follows: TGTGCCAGCAGCTTTGACAGGGTCTTACATGAGCAGTTCTTC.

The rearrangement links TRBV6-5 to TRBJ2-5, with TRBD2 matching 10 bases. Per the germline V gene, CDR1 is MNHEY and CDR2 is SVGAGI. The V and J ends lost 6 bases and 5 bases, in that order; junction bases with no gene match: 6. The CDR3 has 14 amino acids. The CDR3 here is CASRRQAGGETQYF. CDR3 sequence (DNA): TGTGCCAGCAGGCGCCAAGCGGGAGGGGAGACCCAGTACTTC.

The rearrangement links TRBV28 to TRBJ1-1; D gene unclear. The germline V gene encodes CDR1 MDHEN and CDR2 SYDVKM. The germline V and J ends were trimmed by 2 bases and 0 bases, with 7 bases remaining between them. The CDR3 is made up of 14 amino acids. CDR3 sequence: CASSLLTMNTEAFF. In DNA, the CDR3 is TGTGCCAGCAGTTTACTGACTATGAACACTGAAGCTTTCTTT.

The chain recombines TRBV5-1 with TRBJ1-1, with 7 bases aligning to TRBD1. The CDR3 is made up of 14 amino acids. V shed 4 bases and J 1 base; nucleotides not matched to a gene: 4. The germline V gene has CDR1 SGHRS and CDR2 YFSETQ. CDR3 amino acids: CASSGGGGNTEAFF. In nucleotides, the CDR3 is TGCGCCAGCAGCGGAGGGGGCGGGAACACTGAAGCTTTCTTT.

The genes are TRBV5-1 and TRBJ2-2; 7 bases match TRBD1. With 0 bases clipped from V and 0 bases from J, the junction kept 11 bases outside the gene matches. The germline CDR1 and CDR2 sequences are SGHRS and YFSETQ. The CDR3 runs 19 residues. The CDR3 DNA is TGCGCCAGCAGCTTGGCAGGGACAGCTTCACTTACGAACACCGGGGAGCTGTTTTTT. This translates into CASSLAGTASLTNTGELFF.

V usage is TRBV5-1 and J usage is TRBJ2-2; D possibly corresponds to TRBD1 (5 bases). This CDR3 comprises 15 residues. Germline V CDR1 and CDR2: SGHRS, YFSETQ. The ends were cut back, 4 bases at V and 1 base at J, with 11 bases in the middle. CDR3 nucleotide sequence: TGCGCCAGCAGCCCCCGGCAGGGGAACACCGGGGAGCTGTTTTTT. Protein product: CASSPRQGNTGELFF.

This clone has a single count. V gene TRBV4-1 combines with J gene TRBJ1-1, with a possible D match to TRBD1 (5 bases). From germline, CDR1 is MGHRA and CDR2 YSYEKL. There are 14 residues in the CDR3. V was trimmed by 5 bases and J by 8 bases, leaving 18 bases between them. Written as DNA, the CDR3 is TGCGCCAGCAGCACGGCTGGGGCCATCCCCGAAGCTTTCTTT. Residues: CASSTAGAIPEAFF.

J is TRBJ2-2 and V is TRBV7-9; 7 positions match TRBD2. The CDR3 totals 14 residues. The V gene end was trimmed by 10 bases and the J gene end by 0 bases; junction bases not matched to a gene: 5. CDR1 and CDR2 (germline): SEHNR, FQNEAQ (reference sequence). CDR3 in amino acids: CATPGGTNTGELFF. DNA for the CDR3: TGTGCCACTCCGGGAGGCACGAACACCGGGGAGCTGTTTTTT. The variable domain in full, with the rest retrieved from reference TRBV7-9 and TRBJ2-2, is DTGVSQNPRHKITKRGQNVTFRCDPISEHNRLYWYRQTLGQGPEFLTYFQNEAQLEKSRLLSDRFSAERPKGSFSTLEIQRTEQGDSAMYLCATPGGTNTGELFFGEGSRLTVL.

As DNA, the CDR3 is TGTGCCAGCAGCGTAGGTCCTAGTCAAGAAAACAAGTTCTTC. Its protein is CASSVGPSQENKFF. The chain is built from TRBV9 and TRBJ2-1; D gene ambiguous. The CDR3 extends over 14 amino acids. The germline gives CDR1 SGDLS, CDR2 YYNGEE. Trimming removed 0 bases from V and 14 bases from J, with 18 bases in between. The full variable domain, with the rest looked up from reference TRBV9 and TRBJ2-1, is DSGVTQTPKHLITATGQRVTLRCSPRSGDLSVYWYQQSLDQGLQFLIQYYNGEERAKGNILERFSAQQFPDLHSELNLSSLELGDSALYFCASSVGPSQENKFFGPGTRLTVL.

This clone was counted between two and nine times. The chain couples TRBV4-1 to TRBJ1-4; D not certain. The CDR3 contains 15 residues. The V end was cut by 4 bases, the J end by 8 bases, with 17 bases between. Germline lookup yields CDR1 MGHRA and CDR2 YSYEKL. The CDR3 protein is CASSPATVRREKLFF. Written as DNA, the CDR3 is TGCGCCAGCAGCCCCGCAACAGTAAGAAGAGAAAAACTGTTTTTT.

This chain uses TRBV21-1 with TRBJ2-4; TRBD1, the table's D call, lacks a check against the DNA. TRBV21-1 has pseudogene status. The CDR3 runs 17 residues. Here the CDR3 DNA reads TGTGCCAGCAGCAGCGACAGGGGGCAAGGGGCCAAAAACATTCAGTACTTC. Translating gives CASSSDRGQGAKNIQYF.

The genes are TRBV5-4 and TRBJ2-1, with 7 bases identical to TRBD1. CDR1 and CDR2 (germline): SGHNT, YYREEE (reference sequence). The CDR3 has 14 amino acids. The V gene end was trimmed by 1 base and the J gene end by 10 bases; junction bases not matched to a gene: 8. The CDR3 sequence is CASSLRQGEQEQFF. CDR3 bases: TGTGCCAGCAGCTTGAGGCAGGGGGAACAGGAGCAGTTCTTC.

The J gene is TRBJ2-1, the V gene TRBV9, with D tentatively TRBD2 (6 bases). Germline V lookup: CDR1 SGDLS, CDR2 YYNGEE. The V gene lost 0 bases and the J gene lost 2 bases, with 12 bases spanning the gap. The CDR3 extends over 16 amino acids. CDR3 in DNA: TGTGCCAGCAGCGTAGTGGGGGGAGGTCCCTACAATGAGCAGTTCTTC. Its protein product is CASSVVGGGPYNEQFF.

V is TRBV11-2 and J is TRBJ1-6, with 10 bases fitting TRBD1. The V gene end was trimmed by 6 bases and the J gene end by 4 bases; junction bases not matched to a gene: 9. Germline lookup yields CDR1 SGHAT and CDR2 FQNNGV. This CDR3 is 17 amino acids long. The CDR3 spells CASRNVPGQGYNSPLHF. The CDR3 DNA is TGTGCCAGCAGGAACGTCCCGGGACAGGGGTATAATTCACCCCTCCACTTT.

The rearrangement links TRBV7-2 to TRBJ2-5; D possibly corresponds to TRBD2 (6 bases). Germline V gene sequence: CDR1 SGHTA, CDR2 FQGNSA. With 5 bases removed from V and 3 bases from J, the gap between germline ends came to 7 bases. The CDR3 is made up of 12 amino acids. CDR3 in DNA: TGTGCCAGCAGCCCTAGCGAAGAGACCCAGTACTTC. Protein sequence: CASSPSEETQYF.

The chain is built from TRBV5-1 and TRBJ2-1, with 8 bases lining up with TRBD2. After removal of 2 bases from V and 6 bases from J, the junction contained 7 bases not matched to a gene. CDR3 length: 15 residues. Germline-derived CDR1 and CDR2 are SGHRS and YFSETQ. Here the CDR3 reads CASSFSLAGGNEQFF. The CDR3 DNA is TGCGCCAGCAGCTTCAGCCTAGCGGGTGGCAATGAGCAGTTCTTC.

The rearrangement links TRBV28 to TRBJ1-2; 9 nucleotides align to TRBD1. The CDR3 sequence is 14 residues long. From germline, CDR1 is MDHEN and CDR2 SYDVKM. Trimming cost V 6 bases and J 8 bases; bases outside gene matches: 10. DNA of the CDR3: TGTGCCAGCAGACAAATACAGGGGGCAGGCGGCTACACCTTC. Translation gives CASRQIQGAGGYTF.

The chain is built from TRBV19 and TRBJ1-1; TRBD1 matches at 8 bases. CDR1 is LNHDA and CDR2 is SQIVND in the germline V gene (reference sequence). The junction had 12 bases not matched to a gene; V was cut back by 7 bases and J by 2 bases. CDR3 size: 16 residues. CDR3 bases: TGTGCCAGTACCACTCGCCTTGGACAGGGCAACACTGAAGCTTTCTTT. This sequence encodes CASTTRLGQGNTEAFF.

The V and J genes are TRBV19 and TRBJ2-7; TRBD1 might be the D (5 bases). Deletions cut 2 bases from V and 0 bases from J, with 11 bases between. The germline gives CDR1 LNHDA, CDR2 SQIVND (reference sequence). This CDR3 has 15 amino acids. CDR3 loop: CASSIIRASSYEQYF. CDR3 DNA sequence: TGTGCCAGTAGTATAATCAGGGCCAGCTCCTACGAGCAGTACTTC. The variable domain in full, completed from reference TRBV19 and TRBJ2-7, reads DGGITQSPKYLFRKEGQNVTLSCEQNLNHDAMYWYRQDPGQGLRLIYYSQIVNDFQKGDIAEGYSVSREKKESFPLTVTSAQKNPTAFYLCASSIIRASSYEQYFGPGTRLTVT.

CDR3 sequence: CASSSSSRNNEQFF. CDR3 bases: TGTGCCAGCAGTTCCTCCAGCAGGAACAATGAGCAGTTCTTC. V is TRBV28 and J is TRBJ2-1; no firm D call. This CDR3 is 14 amino acids long. Trimming took off 4 bases at V and 5 bases at J, with 12 bases between the two ends. The germline V gene encodes CDR1 MDHEN and CDR2 SYDVKM.

The chain employs TRBV28 and TRBJ2-7, with 11 bases that match TRBD1. The V gene's germline CDR1 is MDHEN and CDR2 SYDVKM. The CDR3 is 17 amino acids. The ends lost 5 bases at V and 3 bases at J; junction bases unmatched: 12. CDR3 residues: CASSPSPGQGVIYEQYF. CDR3 DNA sequence: TGTGCCAGCAGTCCTTCACCGGGACAGGGGGTTATCTACGAGCAGTACTTC.

As DNA, the CDR3 is TGTGCCAGCAGCGTCGAAGACAGGGGGCTCCAAGAGACCCAGTACTTC. Translated, it gives CASSVEDRGLQETQYF. J is TRBJ2-5 and V is TRBV9, with 10 bases fitting TRBD1. The germline gives CDR1 SGDLS, CDR2 YYNGEE. This CDR3 has 16 residues. Trimming took 2 bases from V and 1 from J; bases not matched to a gene: 5.

This clone was observed once. The chain has TRBV5-1 and TRBJ2-7; TRBD2 matches 11 bases. The CDR3 length is 14 residues. The V gene's germline CDR1 is SGHRS and CDR2 YFSETQ. Unmatched junction bases numbered 3, after V lost 4 bases and J lost 3 bases. DNA for the CDR3: TGCGCCAGCAGCCTGACTAGCGGGGACTACGAGCAGTACTTC. This gives the protein CASSLTSGDYEQYF.

V usage is TRBV9 and J usage is TRBJ2-1, with 9 bases identical to TRBD2. Germline V gives CDR1 SGDLS, CDR2 YYNGEE. This CDR3 comprises 16 residues. Trimming at V came to 4 bases and at J to 4 bases, leaving 9 bases not matched to a gene. For the CDR3, the DNA is TGTGCCAGCAGCCCCTCGGGACTAGCCGATTACAATGAGCAGTTCTTC. Amino acids: CASSPSGLADYNEQFF.

The chain uses TRBV7-9 and TRBJ2-7; D gene ambiguous. The CDR3 has 14 amino acids. Per the germline V gene, CDR1 is SEHNR and CDR2 is FQNEAQ (reference sequence). Trimming took 8 bases from V and 0 from J, leaving 14 bases between them. In nucleotides, the CDR3 is TGTGCCAGCGCCGTTACCGTCGGCTCCTACGAGCAGTACTTC. It encodes CASAVTVGSYEQYF. The full variable domain, completed using reference TRBV7-9 and TRBJ2-7, is DTGVSQNPRHKITKRGQNVTFRCDPISEHNRLYWYRQTLGQGPEFLTYFQNEAQLEKSRLLSDRFSAERPKGSFSTLEIQRTEQGDSAMYLCASAVTVGSYEQYFGPGTRLTVT.

This clone was detected only a few times. The rearrangement links TRBV19 to TRBJ1-1; 8 bases match TRBD1. The J segment lost 0 bases and the V segment lost 6 bases, leaving 9 bases of the junction unmatched. This CDR3 region has 16 residues. Germline values: CDR1 LNHDA, CDR2 SQIVND (reference sequence). The CDR3 protein is CASSARTGRMNTEAFF. CDR3 coding DNA: TGTGCCAGTAGCGCCCGGACAGGGAGGATGAACACTGAAGCTTTCTTT.

This clone was seen once. The sample has other DNA sequences that encode this CDR3 too. Here the CDR3 DNA reads TGCGCCAGCAGCCTGGGGCTAGCGGGAGTAAATGAGCAGTTCTTC. Its translation is CASSLGLAGVNEQFF. The chain combines TRBV5-1 with TRBJ2-1; 10 bases fit TRBD2. CDR3 size: 15 residues. Germline loops: CDR1 SGHRS, CDR2 YFSETQ. Trimming at V came to 4 bases and at J to 7 bases, leaving 8 bases not matched to a gene.